Listed below are T cell receptor beta chains from one sample, sequenced in a study of cytomegalovirus exposure and HLA in healthy donors. Using immunoSEQ multiplex PCR, the repertoire was profiled, and TCRdb retains in-frame clones only, with some absent. The table includes roughly 220,000 clones, over 80% detected once. Sequenced: PBMCs. The receptors shown here come from a woman in her thirties in good health and CMV-seropositive. The CDR3 runs from the conserved cysteine through the conserved F or W. D genes are given only for firm matches. Clone size is shown for a subset of rows, as once, few, many or a class of expanded clone.

abundance	v_gene	d_gene	j_gene	CDR3aa	CDR3nt
few	TRBV6-5	NA	TRBJ1-5	CASSYSGDNQPQHF	TGTGCCAGCAGTTACTCGGGAGACAATCAGCCCCAGCATTTT
NA	TRBV27	NA	TRBJ2-4	CASSSLGGLDIQYF	TGTGCCAGCAGTTCTCTCGGGGGTTTGGACATTCAGTACTTC
NA	TRBV5-1	NA	TRBJ2-1	CASSPGRYNEQFF	TGCGCCAGCAGTCCCGGACGGTACAATGAGCAGTTCTTC
NA	TRBV18	TRBD2	TRBJ2-3	CASSPPAGADTQYF	TGTGCCAGCTCACCACCGGCGGGGGCAGATACGCAGTATTTT
NA	TRBV27	NA	TRBJ2-7	CASSLSSGNYYEQYF	TGTGCCAGCAGTTTATCATCAGGGAATTACTACGAGCAGTACTTC
NA	TRBV9	NA	TRBJ1-5	CASSVGSGGNQPQHF	TGTGCCAGCAGCGTAGGGTCCGGAGGTAATCAGCCCCAGCATTTT
many	TRBV2	NA	TRBJ1-5	CASSDRGVGNQPQHF	TGTGCCAGCAGTGACAGGGGTGTGGGCAATCAGCCCCAGCATTTT
NA	TRBV6-5	NA	TRBJ1-1	CASSYSRRLSTEAFF	TGTGCCAGCAGTTACTCGAGGCGGCTTAGCACTGAAGCTTTCTTT
NA	TRBV7-9	TRBD2	TRBJ2-1	CASSLGGSGNEQFF	TGTGCCAGCAGCTTGGGCGGGAGCGGAAATGAGCAGTTCTTC
NA	TRBV29-1	NA	TRBJ1-1	CSVVRTEAFF	TGCAGCGTTGTTAGGACTGAAGCTTTCTTT
NA	TRBV5-4	NA	TRBJ2-5	CASRLRGGETQYF	TGTGCCAGCAGACTTAGGGGTGGGGAGACCCAGTACTTC
NA	TRBV2	NA	TRBJ2-3	CASSERAADTQYF	TGTGCCAGCAGTGAAAGGGCTGCAGATACGCAGTATTTT
NA	TRBV6-1	NA	TRBJ2-7	CASSEVDGTPSYEQYF	TGTGCCAGCAGTGAAGTAGATGGGACTCCCTCCTACGAGCAGTACTTC
NA	TRBV6-1	NA	TRBJ2-7	CASSGATYEQYF	TGTGCCAGCAGTGGGGCAACCTACGAGCAGTACTTC
NA	TRBV5-1	NA	TRBJ1-2	CASSRSPTDIYGYTF	TGCGCCAGCAGCAGATCCCCGACAGACATCTATGGCTACACCTTC
NA	TRBV10-3	TRBD2	TRBJ2-1	CATTGTSANEQFF	TGTGCCACCACCGGGACTAGTGCCAATGAGCAGTTCTTC
NA	TRBV9	TRBD1	TRBJ2-2	CASSVAWTGTGELFF	TGTGCCAGCAGCGTAGCTTGGACAGGGACCGGGGAGCTGTTTTTT
NA	TRBV19	NA	TRBJ2-7	CASSIAAERLEQYF	TGTGCCAGTAGTATAGCTGCGGAGAGACTCGAGCAGTACTTC
few	TRBV18	TRBD1	TRBJ2-1	CASSPDSTQGFGQFF	TGTGCCAGCTCCCCCGATTCCACACAGGGGTTCGGACAGTTCTTC
few	TRBV30	NA	TRBJ1-1	CAWRRRLNTEAFF	TGTGCCTGGAGACGAAGATTGAACACTGAAGCTTTCTTT